The 21 T cell receptor beta chains below all came from one sample that was sequenced in a study of molecular identifiers for immune sequencing clone quantification. TCRdb analysed the PCR reads with MiXCR anew, one entry per CDR3 protein. Of 100,000 or so distinct CDR3 sequences in the sample, around 20% were seen once. Sequencing was carried out using naive CD8+ T cells from blood, with Jurkat cell RNA spiked in. Subset of the sample: FACS-sorted CD8+CD4-CCR7+CD45RA+ naive T cells. The receptors here all came from a human donor in good health. Some libraries in this study had Jurkat cell RNA spiked in.

This clonotype was seen at least ten times. The chain links TRBV15 to TRBJ2-5; D is undetermined. The CDR3 is made up of 14 amino acids. Germline-derived CDR1 and CDR2 are LNHNV and YYDKDF (reference sequence). V gave up 6 bases and J gave up 4 bases, with 15 bases separating them. The CDR3 spells CATRPLVLAETQYF. Here the CDR3 DNA reads TGTGCCACCAGGCCCTTGGTGTTAGCAGAGACCCAGTACTTC.

Concerning this clonotype itself: This sequence may be a read error, since a much larger clone differs from it by one base. The chain couples TRBV4-3 to TRBJ1-1, with D unresolved. This CDR3 contains 15 residues. CDR1 and CDR2 from the germline V gene are LGHNA and YSLEER. CDR3 protein: CASSQDSGTNAEAFF. The CDR3 region has the DNA TGCGCCAGCAGCCAAGATTCGGGAACGAACGCTGAAGCTTTCTTT.

This clonotype showed up just once. The chain carries TRBV7-2 and TRBJ2-7; D not resolved. The V and J ends lost 1 base and 1 base respectively, with 8 bases between them. The CDR3 extends over 14 amino acids. Germline V gene lookup returns CDR1 SGHTA and CDR2 FQGNSA. CDR3 protein: CASSLVFPSYEQYF. The CDR3 nucleotides read TGTGCCAGCAGCTTAGTTTTTCCTTCCTACGAGCAGTACTTC.

This clonotype has a handful of counts. Germline is not matched at one junction end, which may reflect a read error. This chain links TRBV4-1 with TRBJ2-2; D ambiguous. CDR3 length equals 12 residues. Germline lookup yields CDR1 MGHRA and CDR2 YSYEKL. In DNA form, the CDR3 reads TGTGCCAGCAGCTTATCACCCGGGGAGCTGTTTTTT. It specifies CASSLSPGELFF.

Concerning this clonotype: The germline gene is not matched at one end of the junction; a read error may be the cause. The chain carries TRBV6-2 or TRBV6-3 and TRBJ2-2; D is undetermined. The CDR3 length is 16 residues. Per germline, CDR1 MNHEY and CDR2 SVGEGT. CDR3 bases: TGTGCCTGCAGTGCCGACAAAGAGCTCGTAGCCGGGGAGCTGTTTTTT. Its translation: CACSADKELVAGELFF.

At least ten counts were recorded for this clonotype. This rearrangement joins TRBV6-1 to TRBJ2-7; D is perhaps TRBD1 (6 bases). Per germline, CDR1 MNHNS and CDR2 SASEGT. There are 13 residues in the CDR3. Trimming removed 2 bases at V and 3 bases at J, with 8 bases between. CDR3 sequence (DNA): TGTGCCAGCAGTGAAACAGGGTTCTACGAGCAGTACTTC. Protein product: CASSETGFYEQYF.

This sequence joins TRBV7-6 and TRBJ2-7; unclear D gene. V dropped 0 bases and J dropped 1 base, with 7 bases sitting between them. Germline CDR1 reads SGHVS; CDR2 reads FNYEAQ. There are 14 residues in the CDR3. The CDR3 loop is CASSLAPESYEQYF. The CDR3, as DNA: TGTGCCAGCAGCTTAGCGCCGGAATCCTACGAGCAGTACTTC.

In this sample, this clonotype turned up many times. The rearrangement joins TRBV4-1 to TRBJ2-3; TRBD1 aligns across 9 bases. CDR3 length equals 15 residues. With 2 bases clipped from V and 7 bases from J, the junction kept 7 bases outside the gene matches. Germline values: CDR1 MGHRA, CDR2 YSYEKL. CDR3 in DNA: TGCGCCAGCAGCCAAACAGGGGGCAGAACAAATACGCAGTATTTT. Translated: CASSQTGGRTNTQYF.

This clonotype was observed many times. The chain is built from TRBV5-4 and TRBJ2-3; TRBD2 matches 13 bases. The V gene's germline CDR1 is SGHNT and CDR2 YYREEE (reference sequence). The length of the CDR3 is 18 residues. Losses at the gene ends were 2 bases for V and 3 bases for J; bases not matched to a gene: 9. DNA for the CDR3: TGTGCCAGCAGCTTCCGACTAGCGGGGGGCCTGGTGACAGATACGCAGTATTTT. Amino acids: CASSFRLAGGLVTDTQYF.

Concerning this clonotype itself: One base away lies a much larger clone, so this may be a sequencing read error. This chain connects TRBV20-1 to TRBJ1-3; D remains ambiguous. V gave up 1 base and J gave up 0 bases, with 19 bases separating them. Germline loops: CDR1 DFQATT, CDR2 SNEGSKA (reference sequence). The CDR3 is 18 residues long. Written as DNA, the CDR3 is TGCAGTGCTAGAGCTGGGGTCGCGGACCTTAGCTCTGGAAACACCATATATTTT. Its translation: CSARAGVADLSSGNTIYF.

This clonotype has more than one count but fewer than ten. In nucleotides, the CDR3 is TGTGCCAGCAGACCAGGGACTAGCGGGGCGAGCTCCTACAATGAGCAGTTCTTC. Its translation is CASRPGTSGASSYNEQFF. V and J are TRBV6-5 and TRBJ2-1; 13 bases are a match to TRBD2. The CDR3 consists of 18 residues. V lost 6 bases to trimming and J lost 0 bases; unmatched junction nucleotides: 8. The germline V gene encodes CDR1 MNHEY and CDR2 SVGAGI.

This clonotype was observed a few times. The rearrangement uses TRBV4-3 and TRBJ2-1; TRBD1 might be the D (6 bases). Germline lookup yields CDR1 LGHNA and CDR2 YSLEER. There are 16 residues in the CDR3. The V and J ends lost 0 bases and 6 bases respectively, with 15 bases between them. The chain's CDR3 is CASSQDPQGSGNEQFF. CDR3 nucleotides: TGCGCCAGCAGCCAAGATCCCCAGGGGTCGGGCAATGAGCAGTTCTTC.

This clonotype was counted a few times. This chain connects TRBV28 to TRBJ2-3; 7 positions agree with TRBD2. The ends lost 6 bases at V and 5 bases at J; junction bases unmatched: 8. The germline gives CDR1 MDHEN, CDR2 SYDVKM. The CDR3 runs to 14 residues. The CDR3 DNA sequence: TGTGCCAGCAGGTGGGCGGGAGCTGTAGATACGCAGTATTTT. Translation: CASRWAGAVDTQYF.

There are many counts of this clonotype. This chain connects TRBV29-1 to TRBJ2-7; D may be TRBD1 (6 bases). CDR1 and CDR2 (germline): SQVTM, ANQGSEA. The CDR3 runs 12 residues. V lost 1 base and J 2 bases, leaving 6 bases between the germline ends. CDR3 nucleotide sequence: TGCAGCGTTGAAGGGGGGCCCTACGAGCAGTACTTC. Its protein is CSVEGGPYEQYF.

This clonotype was detected a few times. V usage is TRBV2 and J usage is TRBJ2-5; D might be TRBD1 (6 bases). The V and J ends lost 4 bases and 2 bases respectively, with 8 bases between them. The germline CDR1 and CDR2 sequences are SNHLY and FYNNEI. CDR3 length equals 13 residues. In nucleotides, the CDR3 is TGTGCCAGCAGTGGGACAGTACAAGAGACCCAGTACTTC. Translating gives CASSGTVQETQYF.

This clonotype was detected ten times or more. J is TRBJ2-2 and V is TRBV6-2 or TRBV6-3, with TRBD1 matching over 7 bases. This CDR3 spans 15 amino acids. With V trimmed by 7 bases and J by 5 bases, 10 bases remained unmatched. Germline CDR1 reads MNHEY; CDR2 reads SVGEGT. CDR3 in amino acids: CASTQTGYGTGELFF. DNA of the CDR3: TGTGCCAGCACCCAGACAGGGTATGGTACCGGGGAGCTGTTTTTT.

Concerning this clonotype: A read error may be the cause here, since a much bigger clone is one base away. This chain joins TRBV20-1 and TRBJ2-5, with 8 bases matching TRBD1. The CDR3 covers 13 residues. Germline V gene data show CDR1 as DFQATT and CDR2 as SNEGSKA (reference sequence). The CDR3 spells CSDRDRYQEAQYF. CDR3 bases: TGCAGTGATAGGGACAGGTACCAAGAGGCCCAGTACTTC.

A note on this clonotype: The conserved closing phenylalanine or tryptophan is absent in this CDR3, likely reflecting a read error. This chain uses TRBV19 with TRBJ2-1, with D possibly TRBD2 on 7 matching bases. CDR3 size: 15 residues. Germline V gives CDR1 LNHDA, CDR2 SQIVND (reference sequence). V lost 7 bases and J 5 bases, leaving 18 bases between the germline ends. The CDR3 DNA sequence: TGTGCCAGTACCAGTCGAGGGGGGAGGGACAATGAGCAGTTCTCC. It yields the protein CASTSRGGRDNEQFS.

This clonotype appeared many times. The gene calls are TRBV5-4 and TRBJ2-3; D perhaps matches TRBD2 (5 bases). Germline-derived CDR1 and CDR2 are SGHNT and YYREEE (reference sequence). Trimming stripped 2 bases from V and 0 bases from J, with 10 bases between. This CDR3 is 15 amino acids long. This CDR3 is CASSFEGTSTDTQYF. CDR3 coding DNA: TGTGCCAGCAGCTTTGAGGGCACTAGCACAGATACGCAGTATTTT.

The chain combines TRBV10-1 with TRBJ2-3, with D tentatively TRBD1 (6 bases). The CDR3 is made up of 15 amino acids. The V gene's germline CDR1 is WNHNN and CDR2 SYGVQD (reference sequence). Deletions cut 0 bases from V and 2 bases from J, with 9 bases between. The CDR3 DNA sequence: TGCGCCAGCAGTGAGTCCAGGGACAACACAGATACGCAGTATTTT. Translating it yields CASSESRDNTDTQYF.

Only a few counts were recorded for this clonotype. The chain is built from TRBV27 and TRBJ2-6, with D tentatively TRBD1 (5 bases). The CDR3 covers 15 residues. Per germline, CDR1 MNHEY and CDR2 SMNVEV (reference sequence). V was clipped by 4 bases and J by 1 base, with 8 bases between them. The CDR3: CASSYQGSGANVLTF. The CDR3, as DNA: TGTGCCAGCAGTTACCAGGGTTCTGGGGCCAACGTCCTGACTTTC. The entire variable domain, with the rest obtained from reference TRBV27 and TRBJ2-6, is as follows: EAQVTQNPRYLITVTGKKLTVTCSQNMNHEYMSWYRQDPGLGLRQIYYSMNVEVTDKGDVPEGYKVSRKEKRNFPLILESPSPNQTSLYFCASSYQGSGANVLTFGAGSRLTVL.